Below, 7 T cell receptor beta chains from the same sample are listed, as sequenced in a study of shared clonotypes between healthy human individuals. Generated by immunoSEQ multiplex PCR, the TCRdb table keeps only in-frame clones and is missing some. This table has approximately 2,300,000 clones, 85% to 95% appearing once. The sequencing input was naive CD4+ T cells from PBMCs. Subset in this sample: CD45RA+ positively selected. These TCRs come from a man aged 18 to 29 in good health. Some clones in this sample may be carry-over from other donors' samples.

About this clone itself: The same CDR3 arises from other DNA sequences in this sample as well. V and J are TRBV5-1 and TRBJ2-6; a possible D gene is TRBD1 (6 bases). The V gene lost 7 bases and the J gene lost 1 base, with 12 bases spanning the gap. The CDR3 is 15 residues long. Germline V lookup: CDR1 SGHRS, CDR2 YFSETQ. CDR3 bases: TGCGCCAGCTCCCCCACAGGGTCTGGGGCCAACGTCCTGACTTTC. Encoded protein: CASSPTGSGANVLTF.

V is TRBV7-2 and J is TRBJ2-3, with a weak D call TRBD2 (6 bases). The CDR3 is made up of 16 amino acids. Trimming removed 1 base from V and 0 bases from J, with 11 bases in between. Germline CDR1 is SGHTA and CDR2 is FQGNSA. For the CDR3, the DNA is TGTGCCAGCAGCTTAGTCGGCGGGGCCAGCACAGATACGCAGTATTTT. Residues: CASSLVGGASTDTQYF.

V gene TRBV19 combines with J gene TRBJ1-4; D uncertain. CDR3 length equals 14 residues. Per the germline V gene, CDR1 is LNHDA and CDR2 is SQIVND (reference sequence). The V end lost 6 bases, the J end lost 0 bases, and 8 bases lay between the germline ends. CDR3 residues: CASRTQSTNEKLFF. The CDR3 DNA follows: TGTGCCAGTAGGACCCAGTCAACTAATGAAAAACTGTTTTTT.

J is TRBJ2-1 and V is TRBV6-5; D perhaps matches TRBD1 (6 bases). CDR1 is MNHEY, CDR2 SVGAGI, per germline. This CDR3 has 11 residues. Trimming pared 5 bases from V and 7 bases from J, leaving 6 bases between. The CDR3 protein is CASSTGNEQFF. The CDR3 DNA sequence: TGTGCCAGCAGTACAGGGAATGAGCAGTTCTTC.

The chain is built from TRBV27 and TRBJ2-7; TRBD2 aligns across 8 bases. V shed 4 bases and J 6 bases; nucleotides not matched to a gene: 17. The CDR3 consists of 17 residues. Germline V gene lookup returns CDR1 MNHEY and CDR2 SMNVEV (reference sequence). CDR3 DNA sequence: TGTGCCAGCAGTTCCACGCCCCTCAGCGGGAGTAACCCCGAGCAGTACTTC. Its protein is CASSSTPLSGSNPEQYF.

CDR3 residues: CASSVATRESQETQYF. The CDR3 DNA reads as TGTGCCAGCAGCGTAGCTACGCGGGAGAGCCAAGAGACCCAGTACTTC. The chain joins TRBV9 to TRBJ2-5; TRBD2 aligns across 7 bases. Losses at the gene ends were 0 bases for V and 1 base for J; bases not matched to a gene: 6. Germline loops: CDR1 SGDLS, CDR2 YYNGEE. The CDR3 length is 16 residues.

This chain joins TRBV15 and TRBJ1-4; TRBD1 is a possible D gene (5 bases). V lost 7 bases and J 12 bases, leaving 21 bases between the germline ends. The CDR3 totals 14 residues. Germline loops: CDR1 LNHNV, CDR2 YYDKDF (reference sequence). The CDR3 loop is CATTQRKQQGELFF. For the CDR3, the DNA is TGTGCCACCACCCAGAGGAAGCAGCAGGGAGAACTGTTTTTT.